These T cell receptor beta chains were read from a single sample in a study of human T cells and chemical hapten exposure. TCRdb reanalysed the RACE reads using MiXCR and keeps one entry per CDR3 protein. The table records about 380,000 distinct CDR3 sequences, 5.1% of them present only once. The material was whole blood, obtained in connection with sensitization to the hapten diphenylcyclopropenone (DPC). The receptors stem from a woman aged 50 to 60 with alopecia areata. Some clones in this sample may be carry-over from other donors' samples. CDR3s include the opening cysteine and the closing phenylalanine or tryptophan. The size of a clone is reported for some rows only, either as once, few or many, or as a class for expanded clones.

v_gene	abundance	j_gene	CDR3aa
TRBV7-7	few	TRBJ1-3	CASSSKIGTTGARPSSGNTIYF
TRBV20-1	many	TRBJ1-6	CSANPDSYNSPLHF
TRBV29-1	many	TRBJ2-1	CSVGPKPGLADSSYNEQFF
TRBV7-2	many	TRBJ2-1	CASSYPRQGRTYNEQFF
TRBV6-2/TRBV6-3	few	TRBJ1-5	CASTRTGQPQHF
TRBV20-1	few	TRBJ2-3	CSARPGLAGGEADTQYF
TRBV7-6	NA	TRBJ1-1	CASSLRLETEAFF
TRBV12-5	NA	TRBJ1-5	CASGLGQWGNQPQHF
TRBV27	many	TRBJ2-2	CASSPKFLAGELFF
TRBV28	NA	TRBJ2-3	CAGGQPDTDTQYF
TRBV11-2	few	TRBJ1-2	CASSRRGGGGYGYTF